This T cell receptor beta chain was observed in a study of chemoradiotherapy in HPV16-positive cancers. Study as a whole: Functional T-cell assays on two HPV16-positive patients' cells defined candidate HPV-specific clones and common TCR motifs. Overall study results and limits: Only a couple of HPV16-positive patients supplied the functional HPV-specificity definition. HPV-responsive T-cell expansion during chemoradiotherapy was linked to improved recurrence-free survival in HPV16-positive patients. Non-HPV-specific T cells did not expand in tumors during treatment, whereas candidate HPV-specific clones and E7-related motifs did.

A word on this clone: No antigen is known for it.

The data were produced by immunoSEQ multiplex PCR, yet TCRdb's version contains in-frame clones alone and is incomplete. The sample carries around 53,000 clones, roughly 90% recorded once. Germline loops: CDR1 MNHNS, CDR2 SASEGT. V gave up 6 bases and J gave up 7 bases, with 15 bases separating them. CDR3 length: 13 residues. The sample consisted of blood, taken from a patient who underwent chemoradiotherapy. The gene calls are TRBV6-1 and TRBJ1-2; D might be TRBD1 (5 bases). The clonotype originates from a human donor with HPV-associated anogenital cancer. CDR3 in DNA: TGTGCCAGCAGCCCAGTGGGGGACTCTGGCTACACCTTC. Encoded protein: CASSPVGDSGYTF.